The sequence of this TCR beta chain was determined in a study of OX40 agonist ivuxolimab in advanced cancers. The assay was immunoSEQ multiplex PCR, and TCRdb's table has in-frame clones only and misses some. The table has tens of thousands of clones, 84% seen once; the top ten hold 0.44%. The CDR3 sequence is 14 residues long. Trimming stripped 4 bases from V and 5 bases from J, with 15 bases between. Germline CDR1 SGHNT, CDR2 YYREEE (reference sequence). The chain uses TRBV5-4 and TRBJ2-5; D unresolved. The sample was CD4+ or CD8+ T cells sorted from blood, taken in a trial of the OX40 agonist ivuxolimab. The origin of this receptor is an adult with an advanced solid tumor such as melanoma, head and neck, liver or kidney cancer. The CDR3 spells CASSRVRSVETQYF. As DNA, the CDR3 is TGTGCCAGCAGCCGTGTTAGGAGCGTTGAGACCCAGTACTTC.